The 16 T cell receptor beta chains presented below share a single source sample, sequenced in a study of beta chain features in type 1 diabetes. Every isolated RNA sample was fully reverse transcribed, so sequencing captured expressed TCRB transcripts. Sequenced by immunoSEQ multiplex PCR; TCRdb stores in-frame clones only, minus some. This table has under 150,000 clones, less than 9% appearing once. Sequencing input: central memory CD4+ T cells from blood. Receptors were obtained from a woman in her twenties or thirties in good health.

This clone was found many times. This chain links TRBV23-1 with TRBJ2-3; 8 positions agree with TRBD1. TRBV23-1 falls under the ORF class, with uncertain function. The CDR3 totals 16 residues. J lost 3 bases, V lost 4 bases, and 9 bases had no gene match. The CDR3 nucleotides read TGCGCCAGCAGTCCTTCGACAGGGGTTAATACAGATACGCAGTATTTT. Its protein product is CASSPSTGVNTDTQYF.

This clone has just a few counts. The chain has TRBV15 and TRBJ2-1, with TRBD2 identical over 9 bases. This CDR3 contains 16 residues. Germline values: CDR1 LNHNV, CDR2 YYDKDF (reference sequence). Trimming removed 5 bases from V and 7 bases from J; junction bases left unmatched: 12. CDR3 sequence: CATSGTLAGALNEQFF. The DNA of the CDR3 is TGTGCCACCAGCGGGACTTTAGCGGGAGCTTTGAATGAGCAGTTCTTC.

V is TRBV7-3 and J is TRBJ2-1; D gene uncertain. In germline, CDR1 is SGHTA, CDR2 FQGTGA. The CDR3 loop spans 13 amino acids. The ends were cut back, 2 bases at V and 9 bases at J, with 11 bases in the middle. DNA for the CDR3: TGTGCCAGCAGCTTAGACCGTACAGCTGAGCAGTTCTTC. This codes for CASSLDRTAEQFF.

The J gene is TRBJ2-1, the V gene TRBV10-3; TRBD2 matches at 11 bases. CDR1 is ENHRY and CDR2 is SYGVKD in the germline V gene. The CDR3 has 15 amino acids. J was trimmed by 5 bases and V by 4 bases; bases with no gene match: 4. The CDR3 DNA reads TGTGCCATCAGTGGACTAGCGGGAACCAACAATGAGCAGTTCTTC. This gives the protein CAISGLAGTNNEQFF.

This rearrangement joins TRBV29-1 to TRBJ2-2; D may be TRBD1 (5 bases). CDR1 and CDR2 from the germline V gene are SQVTM and ANQGSEA. V was trimmed by 0 bases and J by 7 bases, leaving 12 bases between them. The CDR3 has 14 residues. In nucleotides, the CDR3 is TGCAGCGTTGAAGATCGACAGTCCGTCGGGGAGCTGTTTTTT. It codes for CSVEDRQSVGELFF.

There are a few counts of this clone. V usage is TRBV5-4 and J usage is TRBJ2-5, with a weak D call TRBD1 (5 bases). Germline CDR1 and CDR2: SGHNT and YYREEE (reference sequence). V was cut by 1 base and J by 0 bases, with 7 bases left in between. The length of the CDR3 is 14 residues. In DNA, the CDR3 is TGTGCCAGCAGCTTGCAGGGATACCAAGAGACCCAGTACTTC. Translation: CASSLQGYQETQYF. Full variable domain (outside the CDR3, taken from reference TRBV5-4 and TRBJ2-5): ETGVTQSPTHLIKTRGQQVTLRCSSQSGHNTVSWYQQALGQGPQFIFQYYREEENGRGNFPPRFSGLQFPNYSSELNVNALELDDSALYLCASSLQGYQETQYFGPGTRLLVL.

The chain uses TRBV7-2 and TRBJ2-4; D unresolved. Germline V gene sequence: CDR1 SGHTA, CDR2 FQGNSA. CDR3 size: 15 residues. V lost 1 base, J lost 0 bases, and 7 bases lay in between. This CDR3 is CASSLDGLAKNIQYF. The CDR3 region has the DNA TGTGCCAGCAGCTTAGACGGGTTAGCCAAAAACATTCAGTACTTC.

This CDR3 reads CASSGDREFGNQPQHF. The CDR3 DNA reads TGTGCCAGCAGTGGGGACAGGGAATTCGGCAATCAGCCCCAGCATTTT. The chain is built from TRBV2 and TRBJ1-5; 9 bases map to TRBD1. This CDR3 has 16 residues. From germline, CDR1 is SNHLY and CDR2 FYNNEI. The ends lost 4 bases at V and 2 bases at J; junction bases unmatched: 6.

The rearrangement joins TRBV14 to TRBJ2-7; D is undetermined. Germline CDR1 SGHDN, CDR2 FVKESK. The CDR3 consists of 11 residues. V dropped 2 bases and J dropped 8 bases, with 7 bases sitting between them. CDR3 DNA sequence: TGTGCCAGCAGCCAATCTTATAAGCAGTACTTC. Its protein product is CASSQSYKQYF.

Concerning this clone: Additional DNA sequences in this sample encode the identical CDR3. The V and J genes are TRBV5-1 and TRBJ2-3, with 11 bases identical to TRBD2. Looked up from germline, CDR1 is SGHRS and CDR2 is YFSETQ. V lost 4 bases to trimming and J lost 5 bases; unmatched junction nucleotides: 3. The CDR3 sequence is 14 residues long. CDR3 nucleotides: TGCGCCAGCAGCGAACTAGCGGGAGAAGATACGCAGTATTTT. It encodes CASSELAGEDTQYF.

J is TRBJ1-5 and V is TRBV6-5, with D perhaps matching TRBD1 (6 bases). Germline assignment: CDR1 MNHEY and CDR2 SVGAGI. V lost 5 bases and J 2 bases, leaving 10 bases between the germline ends. The length of the CDR3 is 14 residues. In nucleotides, the CDR3 is TGTGCCAGCAGTCCAGGGGTGGGCAATCAGCCCCAGCATTTT. It specifies CASSPGVGNQPQHF.

Only a few counts were recorded for this clone. The gene calls are TRBV28 and TRBJ1-2, with 8 bases identical to TRBD1. CDR3 length: 13 residues. Germline CDR1 is MDHEN and CDR2 is SYDVKM. Trimming took 4 bases from V and 2 from J; bases not matched to a gene: 0. The CDR3 loop is CASSWTGNYGYTF. CDR3 nucleotide sequence: TGTGCCAGCAGTTGGACAGGGAACTATGGCTACACCTTC.

This clone was picked up a small number of times. This chain joins TRBV28 and TRBJ2-7; D is possibly TRBD2 (6 bases). The length of the CDR3 is 15 residues. V lost 3 bases and J 1 base, leaving 13 bases between the germline ends. CDR1 MDHEN and CDR2 SYDVKM come from the germline V gene. In DNA form, the CDR3 reads TGTGCCAGCAGTTTTCAGCGGGCCTCATCCTACGAGCAGTACTTC. As protein: CASSFQRASSYEQYF.

This chain links TRBV10-2 with TRBJ1-5; D ambiguous. The V end lost 5 bases, the J end lost 5 bases, and 10 bases lay between the germline ends. The V gene's germline CDR1 is WSHSY and CDR2 SAAADI. The CDR3 runs 13 residues. Here the CDR3 reads CASSSRSDQPQHF. The CDR3 DNA sequence: TGCGCCAGCAGTTCTCGTTCCGATCAGCCCCAGCATTTT.

V usage is TRBV5-1 and J usage is TRBJ2-1, with TRBD2 matching over 14 bases. J gave up 8 bases and V 0 bases, and 4 bases lay outside the gene matches. Germline-derived CDR1 and CDR2 are SGHRS and YFSETQ. The CDR3 extends over 16 amino acids. CDR3 amino acids: CASSLGGTSGGYEQFF. DNA of the CDR3: TGCGCCAGCAGCTTGGGGGGGACTAGCGGGGGCTATGAGCAGTTCTTC.

In this sample, this clone turned up a few times. The rearrangement uses TRBV11-2 and TRBJ2-7; TRBD2 matches at 9 bases. V dropped 5 bases and J dropped 7; count of bases not matched to a gene: 6. CDR1 SGHAT and CDR2 FQNNGV come from the germline V gene. The CDR3 runs to 13 residues. The DNA for the CDR3 is TGTGCCAGCAGCGTAGCGGGAGAGCAAGAGCAGTACTTC. Amino acid sequence: CASSVAGEQEQYF.